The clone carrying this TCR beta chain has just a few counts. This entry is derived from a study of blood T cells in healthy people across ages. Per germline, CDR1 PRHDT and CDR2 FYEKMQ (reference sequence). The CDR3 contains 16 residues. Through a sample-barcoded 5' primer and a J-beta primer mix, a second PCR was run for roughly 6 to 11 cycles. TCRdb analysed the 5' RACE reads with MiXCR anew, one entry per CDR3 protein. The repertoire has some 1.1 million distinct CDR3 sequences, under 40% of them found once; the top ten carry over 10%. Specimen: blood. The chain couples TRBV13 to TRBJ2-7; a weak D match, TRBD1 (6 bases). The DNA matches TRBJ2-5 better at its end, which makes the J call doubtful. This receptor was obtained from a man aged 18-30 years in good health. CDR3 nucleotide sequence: TGTGCCAGCAGCTGGACAGAGCCTGGGGCATCAGAGACCCAGTACTTC. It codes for CASSWTEPGASETQYF.